The entry below describes one TCR beta chain. These data belong to a study of blood T cell repertoires in COVID-19. Donors in Cohort 3 counted as recovered after two negative PCRs, clearance, or symptom resolution. The method was immunoSEQ multiplex PCR; TCRdb's version includes in-frame clones alone and lacks a portion of them. The profile shows about 220,000 clones, 70% to 85% of them singletons. This clonotype was obtained from a woman aged 60-70 years who had recovered from COVID-19. The sample taken for sequencing was PBMCs or T cells enriched from blood (not recorded which).

CDR3 coding DNA: TGCGCCAGCAGCCAAGGCCGGGACAGAGAGACCCAGTACTTC. Its protein is CASSQGRDRETQYF. This chain uses TRBV5-1 with TRBJ2-5; 7 bases align to TRBD1. Trimming took 4 bases from V and 4 from J; bases not matched to a gene: 7. CDR1 and CDR2 (germline): SGHRS, YFSETQ. This CDR3 is 14 amino acids long.